This entry concerns a single TCR beta chain. Germline CDR1 reads SGHRS; CDR2 reads YFSETQ. This CDR3 spans 15 amino acids. The junction had 7 bases not matched to a gene; V was cut back by 5 bases and J by 0 bases. This record comes from a study of type 1 and type 2 diabetes patients. Genomic DNA was the PCR template. The TCR beta CDR3 region was amplified using 30 forward and 13 reverse primers. TCRdb analysed the multiplex PCR reads with MiXCR anew, one entry per CDR3 protein. Of about 250,000 distinct CDR3 sequences listed, roughly 50% are singletons. The clonotype comes from a man aged 18 to 30 with type 2 diabetes. The chain uses TRBV5-1 and TRBJ1-1, with 7 bases fitting TRBD1. The specimen sequenced was peripheral blood mononuclear cells (PBMCs). The CDR3 sequence is CASRYNRGLNTEAFF. The CDR3 DNA reads TGCGCCAGCAGGTATAACAGGGGTCTGAACACTGAAGCTTTCTTT.